The clone carrying this T cell receptor (beta chain) was counted only a few times. Its antigen is not known. The data are from a study of CD8 T cells in Susac syndrome. RNA, at 0.5 to 1 ug, was reverse transcribed with random hexamers. TCRdb independently ran MiXCR on the immunoSEQ multiplex PCR reads; one entry per CDR3 protein. The repertoire holds tens of thousands of distinct CDR3 sequences, with around nine tenths as singletons. V was shortened by 5 bases and J by 8 bases, with 15 bases between the two germline ends. CDR3 length equals 13 residues. Germline loops: CDR1 SEHNR, CDR2 FQNEAQ (reference sequence). Regarding the study as a whole: Regarding the TCR sequencing and HLA analysis, the study admitted that a relatively small number of individuals were involved.

The receptor's source is a human donor in good health. Sample: CD8+ T cells from PBMCs. The chain couples TRBV7-9 to TRBJ1-2, with D maybe TRBD1 (6 bases). CDR3 residues: CASSRGQPEGYTF. The CDR3 DNA is TGTGCCAGCAGCCGCGGACAGCCGGAAGGCTACACCTTC.